The 11 T cell receptor beta chains below all came from one sample that was sequenced in a study of T cell responses to AZD1222 COVID-19 vaccine. Measured with immunoSEQ multiplex PCR; TCRdb has only the in-frame clones, and not every one. The sample consists of fewer than 150,000 clones, around nine tenths of them appearing once. The specimen was peripheral blood, collected on day 0 of AZD1222 vaccination. The receptors derive from an adult in good health.

This clone was seen only once. The chain employs TRBV11-3 and TRBJ2-5; 10 positions agree with TRBD2. The CDR3 totals 15 residues. The germline gives CDR1 SGHNT, CDR2 YENEEA. V was clipped by 7 bases and J by 1 base; unmatched bases: 6. The CDR3 DNA reads TGTGCCAGCACCCCCGGACTAGCGGCCCAAGAGACCCAGTACTTC. Protein sequence: CASTPGLAAQETQYF.

In its sample, this clone was seen a few times. The rearrangement joins TRBV25-1 to TRBJ2-3; D tentatively reads TRBD1 or TRBD2 (5 bases each). V lost 6 bases, J lost 4 bases, and 14 bases lay in between. The CDR3 loop spans 14 amino acids. Germline-derived CDR1 and CDR2 are MGHDK and SYGVNS. The CDR3 DNA follows: TGTGCCAGCAGCGGGGCTAACGACGCAGATACGCAGTATTTT. Translation: CASSGANDADTQYF. Full variable domain (rest looked up from reference TRBV25-1 and TRBJ2-3): EADIYQTPRYLVIGTGKKITLECSQTMGHDKMYWYQQDPGMELHLIHYSYGVNSTEKGDLSSESTVSRIRTEHFPLTLESARPSHTSQYLCASSGANDADTQYFGPGTRLTVL.

The rearrangement links TRBV3-1 (or the pseudogene TRBV3-2) to TRBJ1-2; 11 nucleotides agree with TRBD1. Unmatched junction bases numbered 10, after V lost 5 bases and J lost 8 bases. Germline lookup yields CDR1 LGHDT and CDR2 YNNKEL (reference sequence). The CDR3 consists of 15 residues. This chain's CDR3 is CASSFTGQGAGGYTF. For the CDR3, the DNA is TGTGCCAGCAGCTTTACCGGACAGGGGGCGGGAGGCTACACCTTC.

The chain recombines TRBV3-1 (or the pseudogene TRBV3-2) with TRBJ2-7; the match to TRBD2 covers 9 bases. V lost 1 base, J lost 1 base, and 5 bases stayed unmatched. The CDR3 covers 16 residues. CDR1 is LGHDT and CDR2 is YNNKEL in the germline V gene (reference sequence). The CDR3 reads CASSQAPSGISYEQYF. Here the CDR3 DNA reads TGTGCCAGCAGCCAAGCCCCTAGCGGGATTTCCTACGAGCAGTACTTC.

The chain links TRBV2 to TRBJ2-2; 13 bases are a match to TRBD2. The germline V gene has CDR1 SNHLY and CDR2 FYNNEI. J lost 7 bases, V lost 6 bases, and 5 bases had no gene match. CDR3 size: 15 residues. The CDR3: CASSRLAGGGGELFF. DNA for the CDR3: TGTGCCAGCAGCCGACTAGCGGGAGGCGGCGGGGAGCTGTTTTTT.

J is TRBJ1-2 and V is TRBV19; TRBD1 matches at 10 bases. Per germline, CDR1 LNHDA and CDR2 SQIVND (reference sequence). Losses at the gene ends were 4 bases for V and 5 bases for J; bases not matched to a gene: 7. The CDR3 totals 15 residues. The CDR3 nucleotides read TGTGCCAGTAGTACGACCCAGGGACAGGGGTATGGCTACACCTTC. It codes for CASSTTQGQGYGYTF.

V usage is TRBV5-1 and J usage is TRBJ2-5; TRBD1 or TRBD2 may be the D gene (6 bases each). Trimming pared 3 bases from V and 4 bases from J, leaving 16 bases between. This CDR3 spans 15 amino acids. Germline CDR1 SGHRS, CDR2 YFSETQ. CDR3 sequence (DNA): TGCGCCAGCAGCTCTGAGGGGGGCGTGGGAGAGACCCAGTACTTC. This codes for CASSSEGGVGETQYF.

This clone was found many times. The rearrangement joins TRBV9 to TRBJ2-3; possible D gene TRBD1, 6 bases. This CDR3 spans 14 amino acids. Looked up from germline, CDR1 is SGDLS and CDR2 is YYNGEE. V gave up 3 bases and J gave up 2 bases, with 10 bases separating them. CDR3 sequence: CASSAGQVTDTQYF. CDR3 nucleotides: TGTGCCAGCAGCGCGGGACAAGTCACAGATACGCAGTATTTT.

V and J are TRBV6-2 or TRBV6-3 and TRBJ1-1; perhaps TRBD1 as D (6 bases). The length of the CDR3 is 12 residues. V was shortened by 5 bases and J by 8 bases, with 12 bases between the two germline ends. Per the germline V gene, CDR1 is MNHEY and CDR2 is SVGEGT. The CDR3 reads CASSGWTAEAFF. The CDR3 coding sequence is TGTGCCAGCAGTGGCTGGACAGCCGAAGCTTTCTTT.

The chain couples TRBV6-5 to TRBJ1-4, with 10 nucleotides matching TRBD1. Germline CDR1 reads MNHEY; CDR2 reads SVGAGI. J gave up 8 bases and V 6 bases, and 6 bases lay outside the gene matches. The CDR3 sequence is 14 residues long. CDR3 region: CASSEGQGSEKLFF. The CDR3 region has the DNA TGTGCCAGCAGCGAGGGACAGGGGAGCGAAAAACTGTTTTTT.

The V call is TRBV6-1, the J call TRBJ2-1, with 10 positions matching TRBD2. CDR1 is MNHNS and CDR2 is SASEGT in the germline V gene. The ends lost 8 bases at V and 7 bases at J; junction bases unmatched: 5. The CDR3 totals 13 residues. This CDR3 reads CASLGLARNEQFF. Written as DNA, the CDR3 is TGTGCCAGCTTGGGACTAGCGAGGAATGAGCAGTTCTTC.